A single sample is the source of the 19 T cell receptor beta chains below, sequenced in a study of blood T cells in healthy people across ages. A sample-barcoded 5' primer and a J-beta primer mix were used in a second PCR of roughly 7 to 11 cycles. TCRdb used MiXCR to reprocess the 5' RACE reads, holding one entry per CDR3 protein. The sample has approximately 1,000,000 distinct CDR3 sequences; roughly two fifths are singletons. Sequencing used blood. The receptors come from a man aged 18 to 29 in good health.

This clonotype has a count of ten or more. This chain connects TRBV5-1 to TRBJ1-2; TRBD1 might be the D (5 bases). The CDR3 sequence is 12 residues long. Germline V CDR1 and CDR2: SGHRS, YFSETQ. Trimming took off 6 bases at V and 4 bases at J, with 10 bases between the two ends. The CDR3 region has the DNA TGCGCCAGCAAGTCCCAGGGCTATGGCTACACCTTC. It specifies CASKSQGYGYTF. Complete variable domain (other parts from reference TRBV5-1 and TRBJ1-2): KAGVTQTPRYLIKTRGQQVTLSCSPISGHRSVSWYQQTPGQGLQFLFEYFSETQRNKGNFPGRFSGRQFSNSRSEMNVSTLELGDSALYLCASKSQGYGYTFGSGTRLTVV.

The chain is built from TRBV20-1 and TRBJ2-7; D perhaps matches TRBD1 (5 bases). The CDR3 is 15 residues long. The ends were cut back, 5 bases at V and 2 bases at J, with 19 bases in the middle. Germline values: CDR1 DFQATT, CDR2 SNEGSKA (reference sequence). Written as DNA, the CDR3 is TGCAGTGCTCCCGACAGATCCAAGCTCCCCTACGAGCAGTACTTC. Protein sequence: CSAPDRSKLPYEQYF.

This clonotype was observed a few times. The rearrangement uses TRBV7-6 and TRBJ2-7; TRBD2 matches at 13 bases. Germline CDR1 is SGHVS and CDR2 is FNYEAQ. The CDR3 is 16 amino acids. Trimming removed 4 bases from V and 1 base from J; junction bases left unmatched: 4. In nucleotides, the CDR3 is TGTGCCAGCAGCTCTCGACTAGCGGGGGGTTCCTACGAGCAGTACTTC. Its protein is CASSSRLAGGSYEQYF.

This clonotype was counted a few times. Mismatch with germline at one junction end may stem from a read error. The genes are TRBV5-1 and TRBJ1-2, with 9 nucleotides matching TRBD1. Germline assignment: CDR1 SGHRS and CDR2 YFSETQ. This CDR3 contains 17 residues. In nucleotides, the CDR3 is TGCGCCAGCAGCTCGACCGGGACAGGGTCTCGAAACTATGGTTACACCTTC. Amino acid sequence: CASSSTGTGSRNYGYTF.

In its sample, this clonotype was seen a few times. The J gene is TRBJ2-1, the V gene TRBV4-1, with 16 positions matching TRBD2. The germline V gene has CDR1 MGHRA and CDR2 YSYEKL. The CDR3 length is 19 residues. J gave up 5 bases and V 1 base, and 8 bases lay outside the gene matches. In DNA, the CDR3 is TGCGCCAGCAGCCAAGTTGTGGGACTAGCGGGGGGGCAGGACAATGAGCAGTTCTTC. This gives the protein CASSQVVGLAGGQDNEQFF.

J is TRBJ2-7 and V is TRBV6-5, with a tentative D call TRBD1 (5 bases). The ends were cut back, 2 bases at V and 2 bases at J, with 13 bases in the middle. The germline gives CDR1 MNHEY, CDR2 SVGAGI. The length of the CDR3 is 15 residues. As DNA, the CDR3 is TGTGCCAGCAGTTACCTTGGGGCTGAGACCTACGAGCAGTACTTC. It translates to CASSYLGAETYEQYF.

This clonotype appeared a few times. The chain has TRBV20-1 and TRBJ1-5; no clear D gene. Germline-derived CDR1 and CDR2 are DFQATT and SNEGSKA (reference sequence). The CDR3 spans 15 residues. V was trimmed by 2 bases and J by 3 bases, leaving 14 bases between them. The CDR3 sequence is CSARNALPDNQPQHF. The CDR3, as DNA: TGCAGTGCTAGAAACGCCCTCCCGGACAATCAGCCCCAGCATTTT.

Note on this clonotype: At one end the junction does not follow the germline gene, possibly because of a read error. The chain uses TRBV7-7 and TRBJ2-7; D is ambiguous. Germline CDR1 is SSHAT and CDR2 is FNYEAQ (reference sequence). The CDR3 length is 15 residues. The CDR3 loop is CASSLGPDKAYEQYF. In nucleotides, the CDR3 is TGTGCTAGCAGCTTAGGTCCCGACAAGGCCTACGAGCAGTACTTC.

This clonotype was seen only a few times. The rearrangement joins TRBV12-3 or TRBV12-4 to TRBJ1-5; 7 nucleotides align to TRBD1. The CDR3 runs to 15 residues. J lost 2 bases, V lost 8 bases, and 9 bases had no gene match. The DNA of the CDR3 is TGTGCCAGCGGGGTAACAGGGGAGGGCAATCAGCCCCAGCATTTT. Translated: CASGVTGEGNQPQHF.

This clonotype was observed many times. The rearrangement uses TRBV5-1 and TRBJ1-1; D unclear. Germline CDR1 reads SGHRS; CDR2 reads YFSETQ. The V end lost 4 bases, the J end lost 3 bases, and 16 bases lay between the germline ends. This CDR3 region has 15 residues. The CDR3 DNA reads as TGCGCCAGCAGCACCGGAGCGGGTAGGGACACTGAAGCTTTCTTT. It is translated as CASSTGAGRDTEAFF.

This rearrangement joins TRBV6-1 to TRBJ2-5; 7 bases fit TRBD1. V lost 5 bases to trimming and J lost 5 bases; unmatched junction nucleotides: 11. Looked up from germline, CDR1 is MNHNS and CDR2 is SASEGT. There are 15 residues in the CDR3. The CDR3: CASSQTGYPPETQYF. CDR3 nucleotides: TGTGCCAGCAGTCAGACAGGGTATCCTCCCGAGACCCAGTACTTC.

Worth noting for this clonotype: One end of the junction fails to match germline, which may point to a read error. The CDR3 region is CTSSLEGRNSPLHF. The CDR3 DNA follows: TGCACCAGCAGCTTGGAGGGCAGAAATTCACCCCTCCACTTT. The J gene is TRBJ1-6, the V gene TRBV5-1; D is uncertain. CDR3 length: 14 residues. The germline V gene has CDR1 SGHRS and CDR2 YFSETQ.

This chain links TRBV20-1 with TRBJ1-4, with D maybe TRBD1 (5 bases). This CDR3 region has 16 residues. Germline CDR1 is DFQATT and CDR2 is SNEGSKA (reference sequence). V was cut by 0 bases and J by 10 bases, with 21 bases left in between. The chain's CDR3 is CSAREGSDGLGGKLFF. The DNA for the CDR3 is TGCAGTGCTAGAGAGGGGTCGGACGGGCTGGGGGGAAAACTGTTTTTT.

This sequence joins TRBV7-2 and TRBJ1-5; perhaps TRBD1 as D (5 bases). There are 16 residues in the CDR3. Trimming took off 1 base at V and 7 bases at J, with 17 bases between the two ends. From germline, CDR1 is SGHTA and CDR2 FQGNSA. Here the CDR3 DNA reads TGTGCCAGCAGCTTAGTGGCAGACAGTCGCGTCCAGCCCCAGCATTTT. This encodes CASSLVADSRVQPQHF.

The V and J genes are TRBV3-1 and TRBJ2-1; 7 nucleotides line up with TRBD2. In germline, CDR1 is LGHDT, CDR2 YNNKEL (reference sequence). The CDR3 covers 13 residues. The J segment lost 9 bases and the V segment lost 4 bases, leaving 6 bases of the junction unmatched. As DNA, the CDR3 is TGTGCCAGCAGCCCAGGACTAGTATCTGAGCAGTTCTTC. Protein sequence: CASSPGLVSEQFF.

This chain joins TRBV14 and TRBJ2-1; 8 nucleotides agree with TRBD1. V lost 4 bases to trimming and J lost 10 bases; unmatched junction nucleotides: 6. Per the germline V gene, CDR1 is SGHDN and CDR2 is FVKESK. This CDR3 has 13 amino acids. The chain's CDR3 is CASSRTGSHEQFF. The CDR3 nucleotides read TGTGCCAGCAGCCGGACAGGGTCCCACGAGCAGTTCTTC.

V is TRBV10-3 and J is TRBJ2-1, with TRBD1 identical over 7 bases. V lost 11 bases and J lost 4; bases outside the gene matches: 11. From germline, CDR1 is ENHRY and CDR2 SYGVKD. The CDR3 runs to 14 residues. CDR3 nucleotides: TGTGCCTCCCGAGACAGGGATTCTTACAATGAGCAGTTCTTC. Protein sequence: CASRDRDSYNEQFF.

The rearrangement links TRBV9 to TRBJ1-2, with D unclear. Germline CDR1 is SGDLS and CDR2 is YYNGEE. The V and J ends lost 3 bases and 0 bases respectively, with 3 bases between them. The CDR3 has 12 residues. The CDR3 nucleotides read TGTGCCAGCAGCGCAGCTAACTATGGCTACACCTTC. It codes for CASSAANYGYTF.

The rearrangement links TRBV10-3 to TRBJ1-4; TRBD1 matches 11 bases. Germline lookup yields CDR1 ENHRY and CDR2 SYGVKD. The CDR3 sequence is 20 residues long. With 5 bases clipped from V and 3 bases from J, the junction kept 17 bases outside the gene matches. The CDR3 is CAISPNRDRGILGANEKLFF. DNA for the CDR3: TGTGCCATCAGTCCTAACCGGGACAGGGGGATCTTGGGGGCTAATGAAAAACTGTTTTTT.